This is a list of T cell receptor beta chains from one sample in a study of cytomegalovirus exposure and HLA in healthy donors. TCRdb keeps only in-frame clones here, not all; method: immunoSEQ multiplex PCR. The table lists around 99,000 clones, roughly 80% of them singletons. The sample was PBMCs. Receptors originate from a man between 50 and 59 years old in good health and CMV-seropositive. Each CDR3 is given with its conserved first and last residue. A D gene is named only where the DNA matches it firmly. Expanded clones are given a class, and other clones once, few, many or no size at all.

TRBV27	TRBD1	TRBJ2-7	.	CASSFRSDRDRVHEQYF	TGTGCCAGCAGTTTCCGTTCAGACCGGGACAGGGTTCACGAGCAGTACTTC
TRBV10-3	.	TRBJ1-5	.	CAARDTRDQPQHF	TGTGCCGCCAGGGACACTAGGGATCAGCCCCAGCATTTT
TRBV2	.	TRBJ2-5	.	CASIKRGGKETQYF	TGTGCCAGCATTAAGAGGGGGGGCAAAGAGACCCAGTACTTC
TRBV6-6	TRBD1	TRBJ2-7	few	CASSLGTGSYEQYF	TGTGCCAGCAGTTTGGGGACAGGTAGCTACGAGCAGTACTTC
TRBV28	TRBD1	TRBJ2-7	.	CASSSGAGQGSHEQYF	TGTGCCAGCAGTTCAGGGGCGGGACAGGGTTCCCACGAGCAGTACTTC
TRBV19	.	TRBJ1-1	once	CASSIGAGAQGTEAFF	TGTGCCAGTAGTATAGGGGCGGGGGCGCAAGGTACTGAAGCTTTCTTT
TRBV19	.	TRBJ1-6	.	CASSPGPWNSPLHF	TGTGCCAGTAGTCCAGGGCCCTGGAATTCACCCCTCCACTTT
TRBV5-1	.	TRBJ2-5	few	CASSLVQGVVETQYF	TGCGCCAGCAGCTTGGTACAGGGAGTAGTAGAGACCCAGTACTTC
TRBV7-9	.	TRBJ1-1	.	CASSLSQGSTEAFF	TGTGCCAGCAGCTTATCACAGGGCAGCACTGAAGCTTTCTTT
TRBV6-5	.	TRBJ2-1	.	CASSLQEGEQFF	TGTGCCAGCAGTTTACAGGAGGGTGAGCAGTTCTTC
TRBV5-6	TRBD2	TRBJ2-1	.	CASSTLTSGGAPQFF	TGTGCCAGCAGCACCCTGACTAGCGGGGGGGCCCCGCAGTTCTTC
TRBV7-3	TRBD1	TRBJ1-3	.	CASSEGGQHGNTIYF	TGTGCCAGCAGCGAGGGGGGACAGCACGGAAACACCATATATTTT
TRBV19	.	TRBJ1-5	.	CASSIDRGQPQHF	TGTGCCAGTAGTATAGATCGGGGTCAGCCCCAGCATTTT
TRBV9	.	TRBJ1-3	few	CASSVGSSGNTIYF	TGTGCCAGCAGCGTAGGGAGCTCTGGAAACACCATATATTTT
TRBV28	.	TRBJ2-1	once	CASSLFGAYNEQFF	TGTGCCAGCAGTTTATTTGGGGCGTACAATGAGCAGTTCTTC
TRBV27	.	TRBJ2-2	.	CASSGEDWRRRTGELFF	TGTGCCAGCAGTGGGGAGGACTGGCGGAGGAGAACCGGGGAGCTGTTTTTT
TRBV5-1	.	TRBJ2-3	.	CASSLIQDTDTQYF	TGCGCCAGCAGCTTGATCCAGGACACAGATACGCAGTATTTT
TRBV5-6	.	TRBJ2-3	.	CASSKTGNTDTRYF	TGTGCCAGCAGCAAGACAGGAAACACAGATACGCGGTATTTT
TRBV5-1	.	TRBJ2-3	.	CASSLRDITDTQYF	TGCGCCAGCAGCTTGCGGGATATCACAGATACGCAGTATTTT
TRBV4-3	.	TRBJ1-4	.	CASSQGQLNEKLFF	TGCGCCAGCAGCCAAGGACAGCTTAATGAAAAACTGTTTTTT
TRBV27	.	TRBJ1-5	few	CASSPYRGQPQHF	TGTGCCAGCAGCCCCTATCGTGGTCAGCCCCAGCATTTT
TRBV28	.	TRBJ1-5	.	CASSLPTGGNQPQHF	TGTGCCAGCAGTTTACCAACGGGGGGCAATCAGCCCCAGCATTTT
TRBV27	.	TRBJ2-3	.	CASSLSGDIADTQYF	TGTGCCAGCAGTTTGTCAGGGGATATCGCAGATACGCAGTATTTT
TRBV28	.	TRBJ1-5	.	CASSLAGVQPQHF	TGTGCCAGCAGTTTAGCAGGGGTCCAGCCCCAGCATTTT
TRBV18	TRBD1	TRBJ1-6	.	CASSPKGASPLNF	TGTGCCAGCTCACCAAAGGGGGCTTCACCCCTCAACTTT
TRBV7-3	TRBD1	TRBJ2-6	.	CASSLDRDGAGANVLTF	TGTGCCAGCAGCTTGGACAGGGATGGTGCTGGGGCCAACGTCCTGACTTTC
TRBV11-2	TRBD1	TRBJ2-1	few	CASSLGQGAYEQFF	TGTGCCAGCAGCTTAGGACAGGGGGCATATGAGCAGTTCTTC
TRBV2	TRBD1	TRBJ1-2	.	CASRHRGQGTYGYTF	TGTGCCAGCAGGCACAGGGGGCAGGGTACCTATGGCTACACCTTC
TRBV30	.	TRBJ1-1	.	CAWSGGGTEAFF	TGTGCCTGGAGCGGGGGTGGGACTGAAGCTTTCTTT
TRBV5-1	TRBD1	TRBJ2-7	once	CASSLGQGGEQYF	TGCGCCAGCAGCTTGGGACAGGGCGGCGAGCAGTACTTC
TRBV19	.	TRBJ2-2	.	CASSTRDQIGTGELFF	TGTGCCAGTAGTACCCGGGATCAGATCGGCACCGGGGAGCTGTTTTTT
TRBV29-1	.	TRBJ1-1	.	CSVESGFEAFF	TGCAGCGTTGAAAGCGGATTCGAAGCTTTCTTT